The present T cell receptor (beta chain) was sequenced within a study of shared clonotypes between healthy human individuals. General study results and limits: Non-shared clonotypes displayed generation probabilities falling below those of clonotypes present in all four donors.

A remark on this clone: Its target is unknown.

Deep-level running was used for the assay. For each subset, genomic DNA was distributed in equal portions over several immunoSEQ plates. Clones were sequenced by immunoSEQ multiplex PCR, and TCRdb holds only the in-frame ones, with some missing. The sample records 2 million to 2.5 million clones, 90% to 95% being singletons. The receptor's source is a young man in good health. Some clones in this sample may be carry-over from other donors' samples. The sample taken for sequencing was naive CD4+ T cells from PBMCs. Subset given: CD45RA+ positively selected.

CDR3 in DNA: TGCGCCAGCAGCTATTGGACGAGAAACAATGAGCAGTTCTTC. As protein: CASSYWTRNNEQFF. The V and J genes are TRBV4-3 and TRBJ2-1; D uncertain. CDR1 and CDR2 from the germline V gene are LGHNA and YSLEER. The CDR3 extends over 14 amino acids. Between the trimmed V and J ends, which lost 5 bases and 5 bases, there was a span of 13 bases.